These 2 T cell receptor beta chains share one sample of origin, sequenced in a study of T cells after yellow fever vaccination. In TCRdb, the 5' RACE reads were re-called with MiXCR into one record per CDR3 protein. Among hundreds of thousands of distinct CDR3 sequences, less than 15% were seen once, and the ten largest hold about 14%. The source was PBMCs, collected on the day of the yellow fever booster vaccination. These receptors were taken from a man aged 25 to 45 who received the YFV17D yellow fever vaccine.

V is TRBV15 and J is TRBJ2-4; weak D call: TRBD1 (6 bases). The CDR3 has 16 amino acids. V lost 5 bases, J lost 7 bases, and 21 bases lay in between. The germline gives CDR1 LNHNV, CDR2 YYDKDF (reference sequence). The CDR3 protein is CATSSRTVRIFNIQYF. The CDR3 bases are TGTGCCACCAGCTCGAGGACAGTGAGGATTTTTAACATTCAGTACTTC.

This clonotype has more than one count but fewer than ten. The chain recombines TRBV6-1 with TRBJ1-1; a weak D match, TRBD1 (6 bases). This CDR3 contains 13 residues. V shed 5 bases and J shed 6 bases, with 13 bases lying between them. Germline V gene sequence: CDR1 MNHNS, CDR2 SASEGT. The CDR3: CASSQSGAPEAFF. The CDR3 nucleotides are TGTGCCAGCAGTCAATCAGGGGCCCCTGAAGCTTTCTTT.